Listed here is a single T cell receptor (beta chain). The antigen remains undetermined. The V gene end was trimmed by 3 bases and the J gene end by 6 bases; junction bases not matched to a gene: 10. The CDR3 covers 16 residues. CDR1 MGHRA and CDR2 YSYEKL come from the germline V gene. Unique-molecular-identifier-tagged TCR beta cDNA libraries were used. TCRdb passed the PCR reads through MiXCR, listing each CDR3 protein once. The sample includes about 540,000 distinct CDR3 sequences, around a third of them seen just once. This sample is part of a study of post-analysis software for immune sequencing data. Study-wide background: As for disease course, relapsing-remitting, secondary progressive and progressive-relapsing multiple sclerosis were all included.

Study-wide points: Among four to six TRBV segments more frequent in patients than controls were TRBV5-6, TRBV5-1 and TRBV20-1. Samples from one preparation batch, clustered by F measure, grouped strongly together.

The TCR was taken from a girl aged 2-17 years with multiple sclerosis. The V and J genes are TRBV4-1 and TRBJ2-3; 9 bases fit TRBD2. Sequenced: blood. The CDR3 bases are TGCGCCAGCAGCCATGGGAGCGGGGGGTTTACGGATACGCAGTATTTT. Encoded protein: CASSHGSGGFTDTQYF.